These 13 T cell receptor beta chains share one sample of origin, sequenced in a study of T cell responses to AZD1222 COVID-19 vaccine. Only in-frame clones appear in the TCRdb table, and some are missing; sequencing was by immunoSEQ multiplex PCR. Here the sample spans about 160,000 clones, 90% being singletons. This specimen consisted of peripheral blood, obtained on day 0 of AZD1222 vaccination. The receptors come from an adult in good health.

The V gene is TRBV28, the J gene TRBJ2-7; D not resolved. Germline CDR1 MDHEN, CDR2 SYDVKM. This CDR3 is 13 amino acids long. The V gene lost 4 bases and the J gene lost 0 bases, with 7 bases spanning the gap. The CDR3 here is CASSSVSSYEQYF. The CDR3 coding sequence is TGTGCCAGCAGTTCCGTCAGCTCCTACGAGCAGTACTTC.

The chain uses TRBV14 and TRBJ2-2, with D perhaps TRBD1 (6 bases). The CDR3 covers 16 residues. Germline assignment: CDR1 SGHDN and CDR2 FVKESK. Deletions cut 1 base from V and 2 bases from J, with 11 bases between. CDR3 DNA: TGTGCCAGCAGCCAAGTCACAGGGAAAAACACCGGGGAGCTGTTTTTT. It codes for CASSQVTGKNTGELFF.

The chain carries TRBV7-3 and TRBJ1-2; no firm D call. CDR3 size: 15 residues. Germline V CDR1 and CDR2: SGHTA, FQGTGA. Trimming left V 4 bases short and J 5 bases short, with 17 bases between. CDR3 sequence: CASSSGRLFEYGYTF. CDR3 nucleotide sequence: TGTGCCAGCAGCTCAGGACGATTGTTTGAATATGGCTACACCTTC.

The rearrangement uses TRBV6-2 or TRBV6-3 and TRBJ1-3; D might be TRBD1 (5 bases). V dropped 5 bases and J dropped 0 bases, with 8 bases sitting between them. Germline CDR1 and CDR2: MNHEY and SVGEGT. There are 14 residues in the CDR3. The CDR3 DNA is TGTGCCAGCAGTCGGGACTTCTCTGGAAACACCATATATTTT. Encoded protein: CASSRDFSGNTIYF.

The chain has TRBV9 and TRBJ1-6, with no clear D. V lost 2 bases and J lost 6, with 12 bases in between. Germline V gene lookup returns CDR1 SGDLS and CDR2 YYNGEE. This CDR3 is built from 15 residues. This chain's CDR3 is CASSVGVAGNSPLHF. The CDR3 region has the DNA TGTGCCAGCAGCGTCGGGGTCGCCGGTAATTCACCCCTCCACTTT.

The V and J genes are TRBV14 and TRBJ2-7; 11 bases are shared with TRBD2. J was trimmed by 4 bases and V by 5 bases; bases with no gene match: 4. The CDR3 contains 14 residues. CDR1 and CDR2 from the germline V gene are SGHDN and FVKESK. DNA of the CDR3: TGTGCCAGCAGCTCGACTAGCGGGGTTTACGAGCAGTACTTC. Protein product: CASSSTSGVYEQYF.

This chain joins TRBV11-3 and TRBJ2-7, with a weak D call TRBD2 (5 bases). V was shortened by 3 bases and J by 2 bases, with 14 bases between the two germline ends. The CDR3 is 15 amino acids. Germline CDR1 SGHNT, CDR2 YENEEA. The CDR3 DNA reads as TGTGCCAGCAGCTTCTCCGGGAAGAACCCCTACGAGCAGTACTTC. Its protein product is CASSFSGKNPYEQYF.

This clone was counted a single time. The CDR3 region is CASSRARGLDGYTF. CDR3 nucleotide sequence: TGCGCCAGCAGCCGGGCGAGGGGGCTCGATGGCTACACCTTC. This rearrangement joins TRBV4-3 to TRBJ1-2, with 7 bases lining up with TRBD1. CDR1 and CDR2 from the germline V gene are LGHNA and YSLEER. The CDR3 length is 14 residues. V lost 4 bases to trimming and J lost 6 bases; unmatched junction nucleotides: 8.

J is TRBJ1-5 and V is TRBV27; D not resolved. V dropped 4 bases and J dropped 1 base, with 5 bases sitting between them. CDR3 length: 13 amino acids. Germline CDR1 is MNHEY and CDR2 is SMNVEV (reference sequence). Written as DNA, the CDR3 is TGTGCCAGCAGTTACGGAAGCAATCAGCCCCAGCATTTT. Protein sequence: CASSYGSNQPQHF.

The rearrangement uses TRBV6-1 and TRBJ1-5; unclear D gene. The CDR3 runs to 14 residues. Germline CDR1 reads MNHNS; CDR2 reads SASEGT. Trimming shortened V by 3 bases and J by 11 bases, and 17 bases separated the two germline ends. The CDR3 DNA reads TGTGCCAGCAGTGACCTCTCCCCCGCCGTGACCCAGCATTTT. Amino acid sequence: CASSDLSPAVTQHF.

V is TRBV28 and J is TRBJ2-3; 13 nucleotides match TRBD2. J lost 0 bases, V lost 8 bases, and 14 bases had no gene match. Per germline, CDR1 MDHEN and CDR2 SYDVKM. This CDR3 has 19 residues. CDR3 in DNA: TGTGCCAGCCAGAGTAACACGGGACTAGCGGGAACTAGCACAGATACGCAGTATTTT. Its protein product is CASQSNTGLAGTSTDTQYF. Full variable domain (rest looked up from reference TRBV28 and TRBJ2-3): DVKVTQSSRYLVKRTGEKVFLECVQDMDHENMFWYRQDPGLGLRLIYFSYDVKMKEKGDIPEGYSVSREKKERFSLILESASTNQTSMYLCASQSNTGLAGTSTDTQYFGPGTRLTVL.

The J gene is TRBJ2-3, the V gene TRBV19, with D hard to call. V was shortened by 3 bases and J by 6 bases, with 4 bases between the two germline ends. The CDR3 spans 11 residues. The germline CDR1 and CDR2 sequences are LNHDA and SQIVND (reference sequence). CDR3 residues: CASSILDTQYF. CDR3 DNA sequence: TGTGCCAGTAGTATTTTGGATACGCAGTATTTT. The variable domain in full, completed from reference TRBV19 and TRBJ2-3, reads DGGITQSPKYLFRKEGQNVTLSCEQNLNHDAMYWYRQDPGQGLRLIYYSQIVNDFQKGDIAEGYSVSREKKESFPLTVTSAQKNPTAFYLCASSILDTQYFGPGTRLTVL.

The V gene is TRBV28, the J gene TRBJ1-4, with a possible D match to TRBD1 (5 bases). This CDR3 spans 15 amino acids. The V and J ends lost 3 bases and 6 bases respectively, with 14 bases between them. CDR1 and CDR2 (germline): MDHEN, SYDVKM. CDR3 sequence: CASSFVNRPDEKLFF. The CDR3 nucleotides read TGTGCCAGCAGTTTCGTGAACAGGCCCGATGAAAAACTGTTTTTT.